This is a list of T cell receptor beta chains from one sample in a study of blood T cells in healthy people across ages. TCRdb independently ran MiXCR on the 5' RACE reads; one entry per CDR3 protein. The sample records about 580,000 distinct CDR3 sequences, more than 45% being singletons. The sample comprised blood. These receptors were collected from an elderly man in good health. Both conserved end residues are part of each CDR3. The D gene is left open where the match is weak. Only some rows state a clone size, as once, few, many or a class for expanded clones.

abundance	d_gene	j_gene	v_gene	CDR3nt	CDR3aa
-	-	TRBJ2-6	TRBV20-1	TGCAGTGCGTGGCGCTCTGGGGCCAACGTCCTGACTTTC	CSAWRSGANVLTF
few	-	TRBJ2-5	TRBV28	TGTGCCAGCAGTTCGAGGGGTTGGGAGACCCAGTACTTC	CASSSRGWETQYF
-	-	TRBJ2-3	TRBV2	TGTGCCAGCAAGCAGGGGTCCACAGATACGCAGTATTTT	CASKQGSTDTQYF
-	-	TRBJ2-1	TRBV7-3	TGTGCCAGCAGCGTAAGAGCGGCAGTCAATGAGCAGTTCTTC	CASSVRAAVNEQFF
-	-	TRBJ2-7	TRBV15	TGTGCCACCGGCAGAGATATGAGGGCGGCCTACGAGCAGTACTTC	CATGRDMRAAYEQYF
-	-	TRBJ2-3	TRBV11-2	TGTGCCAGCAGCCAGACCAGGGTGGCAGATACGCAGTATTTT	CASSQTRVADTQYF
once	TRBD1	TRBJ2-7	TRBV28	TGTGCCAGCAGGGGGGGGACAGGGGCTACCTACGAGCAGTACTTC	CASRGGTGATYEQYF
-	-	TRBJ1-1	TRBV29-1	TGCAGCGTTACACCAGGGGCGAACACTGAAGCTTTCTTT	CSVTPGANTEAFF
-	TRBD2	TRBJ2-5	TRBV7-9	TGTGCCAGCAGCCCAATTGGAGCGGGAGTTAGAGAGACCCAGTACTTC	CASSPIGAGVRETQYF
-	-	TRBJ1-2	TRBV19	TGTGCCAGTAGTAGGACCCGGGACGCTGGCTACACCTTC	CASSRTRDAGYTF
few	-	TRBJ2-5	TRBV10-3	TGTGCCATCAGTGAGGCGGACGGGCAAGAGACCCAGTACTTC	CAISEADGQETQYF
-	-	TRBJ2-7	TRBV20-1	TGCAGTGCTAGAGAGGACTCCTACGAGCAGTACTTC	CSAREDSYEQYF
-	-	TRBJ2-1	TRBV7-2	TGTGCCAGCAGCTACCAACTAAATTCGGAGCAGTTCTTC	CASSYQLNSEQFF
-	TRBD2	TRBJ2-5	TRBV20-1	TGCAGTGCTAGAGATCCGGGGAGGGCTCAAGAGACCCAGTACTTC	CSARDPGRAQETQYF
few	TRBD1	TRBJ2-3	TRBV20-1	TGCAGTGCTAGGCGATCCGGGACAGGGATTGGAGATACGCAGTATTTT	CSARRSGTGIGDTQYF
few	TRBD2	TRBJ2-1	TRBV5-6	TGTGCCAGCAGCCGAGGGACTAGCGGACGGAATGAGCAGTTCTTC	CASSRGTSGRNEQFF